The 10 T cell receptor beta chains listed next were all sequenced from one sample in a study of cytomegalovirus exposure and HLA in healthy donors. The PCR employed 60 Vbeta primers together with 13 Jbeta primers. The table came from immunoSEQ multiplex PCR; TCRdb's copy has only in-frame clones and leaves some out. The profile shows roughly 190,000 clones, about four fifths of them singletons. Sequencing was done on a sample of PBMCs. The receptors originated from a young man in good health and CMV-seronegative.

The rearrangement links TRBV9 to TRBJ2-4, with D perhaps matching TRBD2 (5 bases). Germline V lookup: CDR1 SGDLS, CDR2 YYNGEE. The V gene lost 3 bases and the J gene lost 13 bases, with 20 bases spanning the gap. This CDR3 contains 14 residues. The DNA of the CDR3 is TGTGCCAGCAGCGCCCGACCAGAGGCTAGACTACAGTACTTC. Translated, it gives CASSARPEARLQYF.

This chain uses TRBV28 with TRBJ1-1, with no clear D. Germline CDR1 and CDR2: MDHEN and SYDVKM. The CDR3 is made up of 13 amino acids. V was trimmed by 2 bases and J by 5 bases, leaving 9 bases between them. The CDR3 region is CASSLVTGTEAFF. CDR3 DNA: TGTGCCAGCAGTTTAGTGACGGGTACTGAAGCTTTCTTT.

This sequence joins TRBV5-4 and TRBJ2-1; 10 bases are a match to TRBD2. Germline V gene data show CDR1 as SGHNT and CDR2 as YYREEE (reference sequence). CDR3 size: 13 residues. J gave up 10 bases and V 6 bases, and 7 bases lay outside the gene matches. CDR3 in amino acids: CASTAGGGSEQFF. In DNA form, the CDR3 reads TGTGCCAGCACAGCGGGAGGGGGGTCGGAGCAGTTCTTC. The full variable domain, its missing parts supplied by reference TRBV5-4 and TRBJ2-1, is ETGVTQSPTHLIKTRGQQVTLRCSSQSGHNTVSWYQQALGQGPQFIFQYYREEENGRGNFPPRFSGLQFPNYSSELNVNALELDDSALYLCASTAGGGSEQFFGPGTRLTVL.

The chain couples TRBV7-9 to TRBJ2-1; tentatively, D is TRBD1 (6 bases). Germline-derived CDR1 and CDR2 are SEHNR and FQNEAQ (reference sequence). This CDR3 region has 12 residues. Trimming removed 5 bases at V and 10 bases at J, with 12 bases between. CDR3 region: CASSRNREEQFF. In DNA form, the CDR3 reads TGTGCCAGCAGCCGAAACAGGGAGGAGCAGTTCTTC.

The V and J genes are TRBV7-9 and TRBJ2-5; 8 positions match TRBD1. CDR1 and CDR2 from the germline V gene are SEHNR and FQNEAQ (reference sequence). Trimming took 3 bases from V and 2 from J; bases not matched to a gene: 5. This CDR3 is 15 amino acids long. The CDR3 spells CASSFGGQAQETQYF. The CDR3 DNA reads as TGTGCCAGCAGCTTCGGGGGACAGGCACAAGAGACCCAGTACTTC.

The CDR3 nucleotides are TGCGCCAGCAGCCCGGGACAGAATCAGCCCCAGCATTTT. Residues: CASSPGQNQPQHF. The chain joins TRBV4-1 to TRBJ1-5; TRBD1 matches at 7 bases. Looked up from germline, CDR1 is MGHRA and CDR2 is YSYEKL. CDR3 size: 13 residues. V was pared by 4 bases and J by 4 bases, with 1 base of the junction left unmatched.

CDR3 in amino acids: CATSRDLGTGGHEQYF. In nucleotides, the CDR3 is TGTGCCACCAGCAGAGATTTAGGGACAGGGGGTCACGAGCAGTACTTC. The chain combines TRBV15 with TRBJ2-7; 11 positions agree with TRBD1. Germline CDR1 is LNHNV and CDR2 is YYDKDF (reference sequence). The CDR3 consists of 16 residues. Trimming at V came to 0 bases and at J to 5 bases, leaving 6 bases not matched to a gene.

This clone was picked up one time. The CDR3 sequence: CASSFSREGLRAGELFF. CDR3 DNA: TGTGCCAGCAGCTTTTCGCGGGAGGGCCTTAGGGCCGGGGAGCTGTTTTTT. The chain uses TRBV11-2 and TRBJ2-2, with TRBD2 matching over 9 bases. Germline V gene sequence: CDR1 SGHAT, CDR2 FQNNGV. The CDR3 sequence is 17 residues long. Trimming removed 3 bases from V and 6 bases from J; junction bases left unmatched: 11.

This chain links TRBV9 with TRBJ2-1; D is undetermined. CDR3 length equals 15 residues. V was cut by 2 bases and J by 0 bases, with 9 bases left in between. Germline V lookup: CDR1 SGDLS, CDR2 YYNGEE. The CDR3 sequence: CASSVGSISYNEQFF. DNA for the CDR3: TGTGCCAGCAGCGTGGGCTCAATCTCCTACAATGAGCAGTTCTTC.

The chain carries TRBV7-6 and TRBJ2-6; possible D gene TRBD2, 7 bases. Looked up from germline, CDR1 is SGHVS and CDR2 is FNYEAQ. The CDR3 covers 17 residues. V lost 1 base and J lost 2, with 12 bases in between. The CDR3 sequence is CASSLGGGLAGANVLTF. The DNA for the CDR3 is TGTGCCAGCAGCTTAGGGGGGGGGCTCGCTGGGGCCAACGTCCTGACTTTC.